A selection of T cell receptor beta chains follows, all from one sample in a study of T cell responses to AZD1222 COVID-19 vaccine. The assay was immunoSEQ multiplex PCR, and TCRdb's table has in-frame clones only and misses some. The sample gives 150,000 to 200,000 clones, about 94% of which show up once; about 9.2% is in the top ten. The sample here was peripheral blood, taken on day 0 of AZD1222 vaccination. All receptors come from an adult in good health. Each CDR3 is given with its conserved first and last residue. D genes are given only for firm matches. Part of the rows lack a size; the others show once, few, many or a class for expanded clones.

clone_size: NA; j_call: TRBJ2-7; v_call: TRBV4-1; d_call: TRBD2; cdr3_nt: TGCGCCAGCAGTATGCGGGTAGCGGGCTGGGAGCAGTACTTC; cdr3_aa: CASSMRVAGWEQYF
clone_size: NA; j_call: TRBJ1-4; v_call: TRBV7-2; d_call: NA; cdr3_nt: TGTGCCAGCAGCTTAGCAACTAATGAAAAACTGTTTTTT; cdr3_aa: CASSLATNEKLFF
clone_size: NA; j_call: TRBJ2-5; v_call: TRBV18; d_call: TRBD1; cdr3_nt: TGTGCCAGCTCAACGGGACAGGGGATCCAATGGGCCCAGTACTTC; cdr3_aa: CASSTGQGIQWAQYF
clone_size: once; j_call: TRBJ2-1; v_call: TRBV9; d_call: TRBD2; cdr3_nt: TGTGCCAGCAGCGTGACTAGCGGGAGTGGATATGAGCAGTTCTTC; cdr3_aa: CASSVTSGSGYEQFF
clone_size: once; j_call: TRBJ2-1; v_call: TRBV25-1; d_call: NA; cdr3_nt: TGTGCCAGCAGTGAAGGTAATGAGCAGTTCTTC; cdr3_aa: CASSEGNEQFF
clone_size: NA; j_call: TRBJ2-2; v_call: TRBV7-9; d_call: NA; cdr3_nt: TGTGCCAGCTTAAGAATATTCCTGCCTGCTGGCACCGGGGAGCTGTTTTTT; cdr3_aa: CASLRIFLPAGTGELFF
clone_size: NA; j_call: TRBJ1-2; v_call: TRBV27; d_call: TRBD1; cdr3_nt: TGTGCCAGCAGCCGGGGGACAGGGTCCTATGGCTACACCTTC; cdr3_aa: CASSRGTGSYGYTF
clone_size: NA; j_call: TRBJ2-5; v_call: TRBV28; d_call: NA; cdr3_nt: TGTGCCAGCAAATCTGAGGCGGGAAGAGAGACCCAGTACTTC; cdr3_aa: CASKSEAGRETQYF
clone_size: NA; j_call: TRBJ1-1; v_call: TRBV5-3; d_call: NA; cdr3_nt: TGTGCCAGAAGCACATACAGGGACGGGAACACTGAAGCTTTCTTT; cdr3_aa: CARSTYRDGNTEAFF
clone_size: NA; j_call: TRBJ1-5; v_call: TRBV19; d_call: TRBD1; cdr3_nt: TGTGCCAGTAGCTGGGGACAGGGGGTCCCGGATAGCAATCAGCCCCAGCATTTT; cdr3_aa: CASSWGQGVPDSNQPQHF
clone_size: NA; j_call: TRBJ2-1; v_call: TRBV9; d_call: TRBD2; cdr3_nt: TGTGCCAGCAGGGAAAGACAAGGGACTAGCGGGAGGGCCCGGAATGAGCAGTTCTTC; cdr3_aa: CASRERQGTSGRARNEQFF
clone_size: NA; j_call: TRBJ1-1; v_call: TRBV5-8; d_call: NA; cdr3_nt: TGTGCCAGCACCAATCCCGGCACAGGGCGGGACACTGAAGCTTTCTTT; cdr3_aa: CASTNPGTGRDTEAFF
clone_size: NA; j_call: TRBJ1-2; v_call: TRBV7-6; d_call: TRBD1; cdr3_nt: TGTGCCAGCAGCTTAGGGCAGGGGGCCATCTATGGCTACACCTTC; cdr3_aa: CASSLGQGAIYGYTF
clone_size: NA; j_call: TRBJ2-7; v_call: TRBV4-3; d_call: TRBD2; cdr3_nt: TGCGCCAGCAGCCAAGATTTTGGGGCTAGCGGATACGAGCAGTACTTC; cdr3_aa: CASSQDFGASGYEQYF
clone_size: NA; j_call: TRBJ1-4; v_call: TRBV18; d_call: NA; cdr3_nt: TGTGCCAGCTCACCTAGGGCAGTTCCCGATGAAAAACTGTTTTTT; cdr3_aa: CASSPRAVPDEKLFF